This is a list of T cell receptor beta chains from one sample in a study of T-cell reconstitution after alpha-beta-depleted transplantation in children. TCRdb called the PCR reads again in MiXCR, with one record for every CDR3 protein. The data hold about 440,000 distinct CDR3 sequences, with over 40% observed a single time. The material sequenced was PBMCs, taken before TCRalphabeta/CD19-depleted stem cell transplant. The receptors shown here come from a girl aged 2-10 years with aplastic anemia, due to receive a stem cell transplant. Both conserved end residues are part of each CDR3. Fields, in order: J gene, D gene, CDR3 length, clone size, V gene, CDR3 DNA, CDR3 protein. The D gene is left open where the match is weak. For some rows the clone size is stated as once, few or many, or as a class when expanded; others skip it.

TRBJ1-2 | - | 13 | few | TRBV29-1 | TGCAGCGTTGAAGATGCGCAGTCCTATGGCTACACCTTC | CSVEDAQSYGYTF
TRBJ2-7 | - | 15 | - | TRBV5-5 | TGTGCCAGCAGCTCCGGGCTCCTGAGCTCCTACGAGCAGTACTTC | CASSSGLLSSYEQYF
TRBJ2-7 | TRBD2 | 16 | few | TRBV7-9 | TGTGCCAGCAGCTTAGACCTTAGCGGGAGAATAGGGGAGCAGTACTTC | CASSLDLSGRIGEQYF
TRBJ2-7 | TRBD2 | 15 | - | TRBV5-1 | TGCGCCAGCAGCTTGTCGGGACTAGAAACCTACGAGCAGTACTTC | CASSLSGLETYEQYF
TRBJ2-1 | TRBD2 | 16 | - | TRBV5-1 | TGCGCCAGCAGCTTGACGATAGCGGGGGAATACAATGAGCAGTTCTTC | CASSLTIAGEYNEQFF
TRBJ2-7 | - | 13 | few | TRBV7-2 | TGTGCCAGCAGCTTTTTTATCACCTACGAGCAGTACTTC | CASSFFITYEQYF
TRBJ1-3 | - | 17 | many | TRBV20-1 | TGCAGTGCTAGCCCCCCCGTTCCCGGCGGGCCTGGAAACACCATATATTTT | CSASPPVPGGPGNTIYF
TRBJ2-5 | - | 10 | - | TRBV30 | TGTGCCTGGAGTATGCAGACCCAGTACTTC | CAWSMQTQYF
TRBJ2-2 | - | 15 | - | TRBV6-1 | TGTGCCAGCAGCCCGGTTGTAATGAACACCGGGGAGCTGTTTTTT | CASSPVVMNTGELFF
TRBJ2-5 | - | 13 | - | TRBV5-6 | TGTGCCAGCAGCTTGGCGGGACCGGGGACCCAGTACTTC | CASSLAGPGTQYF
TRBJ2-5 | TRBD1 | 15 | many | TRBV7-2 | TGTGCCAGTGCTCCGGGACAGGGGGTCGCGGAGACCCAGTACTTC | CASAPGQGVAETQYF
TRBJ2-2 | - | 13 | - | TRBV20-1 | TGCAGTGCTAGAAGAGACACCACCGGGGAGCTGTTTTTT | CSARRDTTGELFF
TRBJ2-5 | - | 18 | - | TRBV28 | TGTGCCAGCAGTTTAGGGTTCTTTCCTGACGGGGCGAAAGAGACCCAGTACTTC | CASSLGFFPDGAKETQYF
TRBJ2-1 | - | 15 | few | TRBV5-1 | TGCGCCAGCAGGGACGGGGATAGCGGATACAATGAGCAGTTCTTC | CASRDGDSGYNEQFF
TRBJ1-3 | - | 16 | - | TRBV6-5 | TGTGCCAGCAGTTACTCGAACTCACACTCTGGAAACACCATATATTTT | CASSYSNSHSGNTIYF
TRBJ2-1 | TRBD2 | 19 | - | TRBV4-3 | TGCGCCAGCAGCCAAGACCTCGTCACGCGGCTAGCGGGGTACAATGAGCAGTTCTTC | CASSQDLVTRLAGYNEQFF
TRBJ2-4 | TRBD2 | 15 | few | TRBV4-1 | TGCGCCAGCAGCCAAGATGGGAGGACTAGCGGGGGACAGTACTTC | CASSQDGRTSGGQYF
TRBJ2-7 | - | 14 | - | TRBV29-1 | TGCAGCGTTGAAGTGCCGGGTGTTTTGTACGAGCAGTACTTC | CSVEVPGVLYEQYF
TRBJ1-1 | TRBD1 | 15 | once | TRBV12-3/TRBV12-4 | TGTGCCAGCACCTTTCGTGGGACAGCACTCACTGAAGCTTTCTTT | CASTFRGTALTEAFF
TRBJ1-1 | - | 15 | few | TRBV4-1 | TGCGCCAGCAGCCAAGAAGGACAGACAGACACTGAAGCTTTCTTT | CASSQEGQTDTEAFF
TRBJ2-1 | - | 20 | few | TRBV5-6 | TGTGCCAGCAGCTTGAGACGTAGCCTCCCCCGGATGGTCTCCTACAATGAGCAGTTCTTC | CASSLRRSLPRMVSYNEQFF
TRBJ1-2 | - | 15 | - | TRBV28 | TGTGCCAGCAGTTTATCTTCGGGGGCTTACTATGGCTACACCTTC | CASSLSSGAYYGYTF
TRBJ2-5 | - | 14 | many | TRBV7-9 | TGTGCCAGCAGCTTACGGGCAGCCCAAGAGACCCAGTACTTC | CASSLRAAQETQYF
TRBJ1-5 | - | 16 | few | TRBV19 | TGTGCCAGTAGTATATCAGGGATGAGTCATGGTCAGCCCCAGCATTTT | CASSISGMSHGQPQHF
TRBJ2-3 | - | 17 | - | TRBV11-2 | TGTGCCAGCAGCTCCTCCGTGGCTGGACGCAGCACAGATACGCAGTATTTT | CASSSSVAGRSTDTQYF
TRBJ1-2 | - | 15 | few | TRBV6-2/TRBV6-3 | TGTGCCAGCAGTCCTACGGGACAAAGAAACTATGGCTACACCTTC | CASSPTGQRNYGYTF
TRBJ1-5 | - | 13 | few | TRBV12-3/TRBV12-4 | TGTGCCAGCAGTTTATTTGGCGGAGAGCCCCAGCATTTT | CASSLFGGEPQHF
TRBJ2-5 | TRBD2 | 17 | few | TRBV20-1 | TGCAGTGGCAAACCTCGGACTAGCGGTTCCAAGAGAGAGACCCAGTACTTC | CSGKPRTSGSKRETQYF
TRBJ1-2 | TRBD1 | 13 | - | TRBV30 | TGTGCCTGGAGGGCGGGGACAGAAAATGGCTACACCTTC | CAWRAGTENGYTF
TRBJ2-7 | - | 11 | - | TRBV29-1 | TGCAGCGTTGACCTAGGGTACGAGCAGTACTTC | CSVDLGYEQYF
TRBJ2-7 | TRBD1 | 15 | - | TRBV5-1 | TGCGCCAGCAGCTTGGAAGTGGACAGGCCCTACGAGCAGTACTTC | CASSLEVDRPYEQYF
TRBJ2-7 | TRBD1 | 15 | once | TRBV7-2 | TGTGCCAGCAGCATCAGACAGGGCGAGGGCTACGAGCAGTACTTC | CASSIRQGEGYEQYF
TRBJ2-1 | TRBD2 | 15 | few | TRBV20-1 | TGCAGTGCACCTACTAGCGGGGCCTCCTACAATGAGCAGTTCTTC | CSAPTSGASYNEQFF